The entry below describes one T cell receptor beta chain. The antigen remains undetermined. Looked up from germline, CDR1 is WNHNN and CDR2 is SYGVQD (reference sequence). The CDR3 has 14 amino acids. V gave up 2 bases and J gave up 12 bases, with 17 bases separating them. The sample comes from a study of cytomegalovirus exposure and HLA in healthy donors. Study-level information: A prior study identified 110 million or so unique TCR beta sequences from around 180 million T cells.

The PCR ran on 60 Vbeta and 13 Jbeta primers. Sequenced by immunoSEQ multiplex PCR; TCRdb stores in-frame clones only, minus some. The data include 100,000 to 150,000 clones; the top ten clones carry roughly 1.6%. Study-wide points: The authors later found most CMV-associated TCR beta chains appeared HLA-restricted. The authors later found HLA-associated TCR beta chains more clonally expanded than equally common others. Investigators reported approximately 170 TCR beta chains as tied to cytomegalovirus.

Input material: PBMCs. The TCR comes from a woman aged 40 to 50 in good health and CMV-seronegative. The chain couples TRBV10-1 to TRBJ1-5, with D unresolved. The CDR3 loop reads CASSELGPSVCQHF. The DNA for the CDR3 is TGCGCCAGCAGTGAGCTAGGTCCCTCAGTTTGCCAGCATTTT.